Presented here are 19 T cell receptor beta chains from one specimen sequenced in a study of shared clonotypes between healthy human individuals. Data came from immunoSEQ multiplex PCR; TCRdb stores just in-frame clones and leaves some out. The sample has some 2,500,000 clones; 93% are singletons. Sequenced sample: naive CD4+ T cells from PBMCs. Documented subset: CD45RA+ positively selected. The receptors here all came from a man aged 18 to 29 in good health. Some clones in this sample may be carry-over from other donors' samples.

This clone has a single count. The chain uses TRBV4-1 and TRBJ2-1; D is undetermined. Germline V gene sequence: CDR1 MGHRA, CDR2 YSYEKL. Trimming left V 1 base short and J 7 bases short, with 11 bases between. The CDR3 contains 14 residues. The CDR3 DNA is TGCGCCAGCAGCCAAGTGGGGTCAAATAATGAGCAGTTCTTC. It specifies CASSQVGSNNEQFF.

The V call is TRBV7-2, the J call TRBJ2-5, with D possibly being TRBD1 (5 bases). The germline V and J ends were trimmed by 5 bases and 5 bases, with 9 bases remaining between them. This CDR3 has 12 amino acids. Germline V gives CDR1 SGHTA, CDR2 FQGNSA. Written as DNA, the CDR3 is TGTGCCAGCAGCAGGGGCTTGGAGACCCAGTACTTC. Translating it yields CASSRGLETQYF.

V gene TRBV4-2 combines with J gene TRBJ2-7; 7 nucleotides align to TRBD2. CDR3 length equals 14 residues. J lost 5 bases, V lost 1 base, and 5 bases had no gene match. Germline CDR1 reads LGHNA; CDR2 reads YNFKEQ. The CDR3 protein is CASSQVAGVNEQYF. CDR3 nucleotides: TGTGCCAGCAGCCAAGTTGCGGGAGTAAACGAGCAGTACTTC.

The gene calls are TRBV5-6 and TRBJ2-2, with 10 bases that match TRBD1. J was trimmed by 5 bases and V by 1 base; bases with no gene match: 11. The CDR3 runs 18 residues. Germline loops: CDR1 SGHDT, CDR2 YYEEEE. The CDR3 DNA reads as TGTGCCAGCAGCTTGTGGACAGGGGGATTGGGGAGGACCGGGGAGCTGTTTTTT. Its protein product is CASSLWTGGLGRTGELFF.

The rearrangement uses TRBV14 and TRBJ2-7; D assignment may be TRBD1 or TRBD2 (5 bases each). Germline V gives CDR1 SGHDN, CDR2 FVKESK. V was shortened by 4 bases and J by 4 bases, with 14 bases between the two germline ends. CDR3 size: 14 residues. The CDR3: CASSPRWGSYEQYF. For the CDR3, the DNA is TGTGCCAGCAGCCCCCGATGGGGGAGTTACGAGCAGTACTTC.

This chain connects TRBV6-1 to TRBJ1-5; a possible D gene is TRBD1 (5 bases). The CDR3 length is 14 residues. CDR1 is MNHNS, CDR2 SASEGT, per germline. V shed 3 bases and J shed 4 bases, with 10 bases lying between them. In DNA, the CDR3 is TGTGCCAGCAGTGAGACAGCGGGTAATCAGCCCCAGCATTTT. This codes for CASSETAGNQPQHF.

This rearrangement joins TRBV2 to TRBJ2-2; 8 bases are a match to TRBD1. CDR1 is SNHLY, CDR2 FYNNEI, per germline. This CDR3 spans 16 amino acids. Trimming cost V 3 bases and J 3 bases; bases outside gene matches: 6. The CDR3 coding sequence is TGTGCCAGCAGTGATCCCGGACAGGGCTACACCGGGGAGCTGTTTTTT. Translated, it gives CASSDPGQGYTGELFF.

The V call is TRBV9, the J call TRBJ2-3; 7 nucleotides align to TRBD2. V gave up 5 bases and J gave up 0 bases; unmatched junction bases: 9. The V gene's germline CDR1 is SGDLS and CDR2 YYNGEE. The CDR3 has 16 residues. CDR3 loop: CASSLTSVTSTDTQYF. The CDR3 region has the DNA TGTGCCAGCAGTCTTACTAGCGTTACTAGCACAGATACGCAGTATTTT. The variable domain in full, with the rest retrieved from reference TRBV9 and TRBJ2-3, is DSGVTQTPKHLITATGQRVTLRCSPRSGDLSVYWYQQSLDQGLQFLIQYYNGEERAKGNILERFSAQQFPDLHSELNLSSLELGDSALYFCASSLTSVTSTDTQYFGPGTRLTVL.

The V gene is TRBV6-4, the J gene TRBJ2-1; 9 nucleotides align to TRBD1. With 4 bases clipped from V and 5 bases from J, the junction kept 3 bases outside the gene matches. Germline CDR1 and CDR2: MRHNA and SNTAGT. The CDR3 length is 14 residues. The CDR3 here is CASSVQGADNEQFF. The CDR3 nucleotides are TGTGCCAGCAGTGTACAGGGGGCTGACAATGAGCAGTTCTTC.

This clone was recorded a few times. Different DNA sequences within this sample yield the same CDR3. The chain uses TRBV5-1 and TRBJ2-3; the D call may be TRBD1 or TRBD2 (5 bases each). This CDR3 comprises 15 residues. CDR1 is SGHRS and CDR2 is YFSETQ in the germline V gene. V lost 4 bases and J lost 0, with 12 bases in between. As DNA, the CDR3 is TGCGCCAGCAGCCCGGGGCAGGTTAGCACAGATACGCAGTATTTT. Translated: CASSPGQVSTDTQYF.

The chain combines TRBV28 with TRBJ2-2; 7 bases match TRBD1. CDR3 length: 14 residues. V shed 5 bases and J 8 bases; nucleotides not matched to a gene: 8. CDR1 and CDR2 from the germline V gene are MDHEN and SYDVKM. The chain's CDR3 is CASSTTGVSGELFF. Here the CDR3 DNA reads TGTGCCAGCAGTACCACAGGGGTTTCAGGGGAGCTGTTTTTT.

V gene TRBV2 combines with J gene TRBJ1-4, with TRBD1 identical over 7 bases. The CDR3 totals 16 residues. Losses at the gene ends were 4 bases for V and 6 bases for J; bases not matched to a gene: 11. Germline values: CDR1 SNHLY, CDR2 FYNNEI. The CDR3 here is CASSGPPGTVYEKLFF. The CDR3 nucleotides are TGTGCCAGCAGTGGGCCCCCCGGGACAGTTTATGAAAAACTGTTTTTT.

V gene TRBV6-1 combines with J gene TRBJ1-1; D unclear. This CDR3 is 13 amino acids long. Between the trimmed V and J ends, which lost 7 bases and 2 bases, there was a span of 11 bases. In germline, CDR1 is MNHNS, CDR2 SASEGT. In nucleotides, the CDR3 is TGTGCCAGCACAGGCCCCTTAAACACTGAAGCTTTCTTT. This gives the protein CASTGPLNTEAFF.

The J gene is TRBJ1-3, the V gene TRBV15; the D is unclear. CDR3 size: 14 residues. Germline V lookup: CDR1 LNHNV, CDR2 YYDKDF (reference sequence). V lost 4 bases and J 0 bases, leaving 7 bases between the germline ends. The CDR3, as DNA: TGTGCCACCAGCAAGCTCGACTCTGGAAACACCATATATTTT. Protein sequence: CATSKLDSGNTIYF. The variable domain in full, completed from reference TRBV15 and TRBJ1-3, reads DAMVIQNPRYQVTQFGKPVTLSCSQTLNHNVMYWYQQKSSQAPKLLFHYYDKDFNNEADTPDNFQSRRPNTSFCFLDIRSPGLGDTAMYLCATSKLDSGNTIYFGEGSWLTVV.

This clone was found once. The rearrangement uses TRBV11-2 and TRBJ2-5; D gene ambiguous. V was pared by 7 bases and J by 0 bases, with 3 bases between. The CDR3 runs 11 residues. Germline V gene lookup returns CDR1 SGHAT and CDR2 FQNNGV. The CDR3 sequence is CASTNQETQYF. DNA of the CDR3: TGTGCCAGCACCAACCAAGAGACCCAGTACTTC. Using reference TRBV11-2 and TRBJ2-5 for the parts outside the CDR3, the full variable domain is EAGVAQSPRYKIIEKRQSVAFWCNPISGHATLYWYQQILGQGPKLLIQFQNNGVVDDSQLPKDRFSAERLKGVDSTLKIQPAKLEDSAVYLCASTNQETQYFGPGTRLLVL.

The count of this clone is one. The V call is TRBV5-1, the J call TRBJ2-1; 13 nucleotides align to TRBD2. J lost 8 bases, V lost 5 bases, and 10 bases had no gene match. The CDR3 length is 16 residues. Germline V CDR1 and CDR2: SGHRS, YFSETQ. CDR3 sequence: CASSLWGTSGMYEQFF. CDR3 DNA: TGCGCCAGCAGTCTTTGGGGGACTAGCGGGATGTATGAGCAGTTCTTC.

This chain links TRBV4-1 with TRBJ1-2; possibly TRBD1 for D (6 bases). In germline, CDR1 is MGHRA, CDR2 YSYEKL. The CDR3 spans 15 residues. V gave up 0 bases and J gave up 6 bases, with 14 bases separating them. CDR3 DNA: TGCGCCAGCAGCCAAGAATGGGGGCTCCGCGATGGCTACACCTTC. Translation gives CASSQEWGLRDGYTF.

With regard to this clone: Distinct nucleotide sequences in the sample also encode this CDR3. The rearrangement joins TRBV2 to TRBJ2-2; 7 bases fit TRBD1. V lost 3 bases to trimming and J lost 4 bases; unmatched junction nucleotides: 2. The CDR3 runs 14 residues. The germline V gene encodes CDR1 SNHLY and CDR2 FYNNEI. The CDR3 here is CASSDRGSTGELFF. The DNA for the CDR3 is TGTGCCAGCAGTGACAGGGGGAGCACCGGGGAGCTGTTTTTT.

This clone showed up just once. The rearrangement uses TRBV7-2 and TRBJ2-7; D call uncertain. In germline, CDR1 is SGHTA, CDR2 FQGNSA. The V end was cut by 4 bases, the J end by 7 bases, with 14 bases between. The CDR3 extends over 13 amino acids. The CDR3 protein is CASSSDPPGEQYF. Here the CDR3 DNA reads TGTGCCAGCAGCTCCGACCCGCCCGGTGAGCAGTACTTC.